Listed here is a single TCR beta chain. In its sample, this clone was seen once. Its antigen specificity is not known. No base quality information exists; no much larger clone differs at one position. From the cysteine up to the phenylalanine, the CDR3 has a length of 14 residues. The only DNA kept is the CDR3, 42 bases in frame from the first base. The germline V end is reduced by 4 bases and the J end by 8 bases; junction bases left unmatched: 6. The germline V gene (reference sequence) specifies MNHNY as CDR1 and SVGAGI as CDR2. Participants in the prospective study were enrolled through a virtual design, were aged about 18 to 89 years, and lived in about 25 United States geographic areas. In the prospective study, cohorts were assigned on the basis of participant-reported clinical history obtained from a screening survey and a study questionnaire. For ImmuneRACE Cohort 3, a participant was defined as recovered based on two consecutive negative NP/OP PCR tests, clearance by a healthcare professional, or resolution of symptoms. Each participant in the prospective study had whole blood, serum and a nasopharyngeal or oropharyngeal swab collected by mobile phlebotomists. Additional blood draws and questionnaires over an approximately 2-month period could optionally be provided by prospective study participants. Prospective study blood samples were shipped either frozen or at room temperature before DNA extraction.

The sample belongs to a study of blood T cell repertoires in COVID-19 (dated by TCRdb to the early 2020s). About the study as a whole: Collaborator samples came from the United States, Italy and Spain and covered acute and convalescent phases of COVID-19. The material from the prospective study consisted of cDNA or gDNA derived from T cells, B-cell-depleted T cells, or PBMCs. Deeply sampled blood TCRbeta repertoires from subjects exposed to, actively infected with, or recovered from COVID-19 were included in the dataset. The repertoires were made available in a free public database intended to serve as a resource for research on the immune response to SARS-CoV-2. The samples were drawn from the first 160 participants of the ongoing ImmuneRACE study and from 1,254 subjects provided by 6 global collaborators. A de-identified subject ID, COVID-19 status, age in years and sex were almost always included in the sample metadata. Where HLA class I and class II types were available, the types were taken from metadata supplied by the sample provider, not from assay-based typing.

Broad study findings and their caveats: The amount of clinical and demographic metadata varied by source and participant and was provided uncurated.

TCRbeta CDR3 regions were amplified from genomic DNA by means of the immunoSEQ Assay, a bias-controlled multiplex PCR. Concerning the study's data processing: The number of nucleated cells in each sample was estimated from the amplification of reference gene primers within the assay. To quantify the absolute abundance of each unique TCRbeta CDR3 rearrangement, sequence reads were collapsed and filtered. Productive Simpson clonality was computed per sample as the square root of Simpson's diversity index over productive rearrangements. The source is immuneACCESS, and TCRdb retained only in-frame sequences with V and J called. Part of the clones is not carried over; for the studies checked, unresolved V genes explain less than half of this, and the remainder is unexplained. The V and J calls and clone size are taken from that table; D and trimming were inferred from the DNA. The sample includes about 260,000 clones, with 86% observed a single time. Of the sample, approximately 2.1% falls within the top ten clones.

The sequencing input was PBMCs or T cells enriched from blood (not recorded which). This TCR was sampled from a woman aged 45-65 years who had recovered from COVID-19. The chain was built from TRBV6-6 and TRBJ1-1, with 11 central nucleotides matching TRBD1. The CDR3 amino acid sequence is: CASSSPDRGLEAFF. The nucleotides are TGTGCCAGCAGTTCCCCGGACAGGGGGCTGGAAGCTTTCTTT.